The sequence of this T cell receptor (beta chain) was determined in a study of vaccination and CD4 T cells after COVID-19. Treatment reported: roughly ten-day PBMC culture with coronavirus spike peptide pools or control peptides (ViraFEST assay). This clonotype appeared a few times. The antigen remains undetermined. Sequenced with the Oncomine TCR Beta short-read assay was DNA taken from cultured CD4+ T cells. TCRdb ran MiXCR on the PCR reads and lists one entry per CDR3 protein. The sample carries 10,000 to 13,000 distinct CDR3 sequences, around 30% recorded once. Trimming at V came to 0 bases and at J to 3 bases, leaving 4 bases not matched to a gene. The CDR3 is 15 residues long. In germline, CDR1 is LGHNA, CDR2 YSLEER.

The chain is built from TRBV4-3 and TRBJ1-2; 7 positions agree with TRBD1. The specimen was CD4+ T cells from blood, cultured in vitro. This receptor was identified in a human donor who had recovered from COVID-19. CDR3 residues: CASSQEAGGDYGYTF. CDR3 coding DNA: TGCGCCAGCAGCCAAGAGGCAGGGGGTGACTATGGCTACACCTTC.